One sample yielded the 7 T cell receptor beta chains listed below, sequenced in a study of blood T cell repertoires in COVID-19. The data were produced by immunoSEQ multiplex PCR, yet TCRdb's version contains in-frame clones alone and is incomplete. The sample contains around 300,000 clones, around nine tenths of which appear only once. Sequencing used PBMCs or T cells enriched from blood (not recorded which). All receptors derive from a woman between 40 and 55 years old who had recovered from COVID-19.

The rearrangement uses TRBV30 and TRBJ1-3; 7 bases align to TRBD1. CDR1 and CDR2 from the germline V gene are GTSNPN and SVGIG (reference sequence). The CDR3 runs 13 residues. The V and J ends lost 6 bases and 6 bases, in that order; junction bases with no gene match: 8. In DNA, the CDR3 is TGTGCCTGCCTCACCGGGACAGTAAACACCATATATTTT. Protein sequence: CACLTGTVNTIYF.

Here the CDR3 reads CASSPRQGMNTEAFF. The CDR3 DNA is TGTGCCAGCAGCCCACGACAGGGAATGAACACTGAAGCTTTCTTT. The V gene is TRBV21-1, the J gene TRBJ1-1; TRBD1, the table's D call, lacks a check against the DNA. TRBV21-1 corresponds to a pseudogene. The CDR3 is 15 amino acids.

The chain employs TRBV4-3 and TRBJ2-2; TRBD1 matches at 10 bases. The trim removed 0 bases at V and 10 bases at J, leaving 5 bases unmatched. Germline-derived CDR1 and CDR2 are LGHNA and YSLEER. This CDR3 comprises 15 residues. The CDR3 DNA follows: TGCGCCAGCAGCCAAGAACTGGGGACAGGGGAGGAGCTGTTTTTT. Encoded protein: CASSQELGTGEELFF.

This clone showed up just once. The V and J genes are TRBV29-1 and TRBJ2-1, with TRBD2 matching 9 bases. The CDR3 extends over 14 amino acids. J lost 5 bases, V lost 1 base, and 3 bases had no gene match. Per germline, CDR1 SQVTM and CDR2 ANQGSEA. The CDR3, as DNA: TGCAGCGTTGAAGTCCAGCGGGAGGACAATGAGCAGTTCTTC. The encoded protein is CSVEVQREDNEQFF.

The CDR3: CASSECGWGTGGCEQFF. The CDR3 DNA is TGTGCCAGCAGTGAATGTGGGTGGGGGACAGGGGGCTGTGAGCAGTTCTTC. J is TRBJ2-1 and V is TRBV6-1; 12 bases agree with TRBD1. The germline gives CDR1 MNHNS, CDR2 SASEGT. The CDR3 is made up of 17 amino acids. The junction had 11 bases not matched to a gene; V was cut back by 2 bases and J by 9 bases.

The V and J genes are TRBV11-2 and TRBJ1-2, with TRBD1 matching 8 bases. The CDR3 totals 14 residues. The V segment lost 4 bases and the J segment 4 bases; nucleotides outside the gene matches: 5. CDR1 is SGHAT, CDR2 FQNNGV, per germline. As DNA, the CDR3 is TGTGCCAGCAGCTCAAACGGACAGGGCTATGGCTACACCTTC. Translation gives CASSSNGQGYGYTF. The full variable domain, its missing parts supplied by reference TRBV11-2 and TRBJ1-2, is EAGVAQSPRYKIIEKRQSVAFWCNPISGHATLYWYQQILGQGPKLLIQFQNNGVVDDSQLPKDRFSAERLKGVDSTLKIQPAKLEDSAVYLCASSSNGQGYGYTFGSGTRLTVV.

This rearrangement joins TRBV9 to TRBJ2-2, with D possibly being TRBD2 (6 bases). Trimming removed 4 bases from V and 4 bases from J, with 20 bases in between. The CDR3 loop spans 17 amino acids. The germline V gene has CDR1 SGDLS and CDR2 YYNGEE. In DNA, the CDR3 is TGTGCCAGCAGCCCACCCGGGGGACCCAAACTCACCGGGGAGCTGTTTTTT. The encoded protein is CASSPPGGPKLTGELFF.